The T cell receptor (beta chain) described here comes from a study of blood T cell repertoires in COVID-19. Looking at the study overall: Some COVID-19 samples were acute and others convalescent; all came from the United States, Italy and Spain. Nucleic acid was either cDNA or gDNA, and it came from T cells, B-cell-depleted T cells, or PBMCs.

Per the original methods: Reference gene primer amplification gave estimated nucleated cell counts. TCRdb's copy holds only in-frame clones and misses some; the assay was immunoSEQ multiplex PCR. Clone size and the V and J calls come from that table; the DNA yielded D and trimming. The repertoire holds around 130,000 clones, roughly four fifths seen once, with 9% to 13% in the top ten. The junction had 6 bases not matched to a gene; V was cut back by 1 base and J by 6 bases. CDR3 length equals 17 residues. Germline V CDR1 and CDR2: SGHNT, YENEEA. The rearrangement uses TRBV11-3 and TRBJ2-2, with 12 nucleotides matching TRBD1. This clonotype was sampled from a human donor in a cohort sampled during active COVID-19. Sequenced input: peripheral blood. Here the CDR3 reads CASSLGAGQGAAGELFF. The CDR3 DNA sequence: TGTGCCAGCAGCTTAGGGGCGGGACAGGGGGCTGCCGGGGAGCTGTTTTTT.